What follows are 30 T cell receptor beta chains derived from one specimen sequenced in a study of blood T cells in healthy people across ages. PCR was performed a second time for about 6 to 11 cycles using a sample-barcoded 5' primer and a J-beta primer mix. Via MiXCR, TCRdb re-called the 5' RACE reads, giving one row per CDR3 protein. This sample has 550,000 to 750,000 distinct CDR3 sequences, with roughly 21% found just once. The sample consisted of blood. The receptors were gathered from a man between 65 and 85 years old in good health.

The genes are TRBV4-2 and TRBJ2-5, with a weak D call TRBD2 (6 bases). With the DNA end fitting TRBJ2-7 better, the J assignment may be wrong. The CDR3 totals 17 residues. Germline lookup yields CDR1 LGHNA and CDR2 YNFKEQ. The CDR3 nucleotides are TGTGCCAGCAGCTCCTCCCCCCGGGGGAGTTATTTCTACGAGCAGTACTTC. It specifies CASSSSPRGSYFYEQYF.

The genes are TRBV28 and TRBJ1-2, with TRBD1 as a possible D gene (5 bases). The germline V gene has CDR1 MDHEN and CDR2 SYDVKM. The CDR3 runs to 16 residues. Between the trimmed V and J ends, which lost 4 bases and 4 bases, there was a span of 19 bases. CDR3 DNA sequence: TGTGCCAGCAGTTCCCCCGAGGGGAGGACCTTCTATGGCTACACCTTC. This gives the protein CASSSPEGRTFYGYTF.

The chain combines TRBV28 with TRBJ2-5, with TRBD2 as a possible D gene (6 bases). This CDR3 is 13 amino acids long. CDR1 MDHEN and CDR2 SYDVKM come from the germline V gene. CDR3 bases: TGTGGAATCCTAGCGAACAACCAAGAGACCCAGTACTTC. Amino acids: CGILANNQETQYF.

The rearrangement joins TRBV5-1 to TRBJ2-3; TRBD1 aligns across 10 bases. The CDR3 contains 15 residues. The ends lost 4 bases at V and 5 bases at J; junction bases unmatched: 7. CDR1 SGHRS and CDR2 YFSETQ come from the germline V gene. The CDR3 DNA reads as TGCGCCAGCAGCGCGGGACAGGGGCTTGAAGATACGCAGTATTTT. This encodes CASSAGQGLEDTQYF. The full variable domain, rest sourced from reference TRBV5-1 and TRBJ2-3, is KAGVTQTPRYLIKTRGQQVTLSCSPISGHRSVSWYQQTPGQGLQFLFEYFSETQRNKGNFPGRFSGRQFSNSRSEMNVSTLELGDSALYLCASSAGQGLEDTQYFGPGTRLTVL.

This clonotype was observed a few times. The chain couples TRBV4-1 to TRBJ2-2; 9 nucleotides align to TRBD1. There are 16 residues in the CDR3. The V segment lost 5 bases and the J segment 4 bases; nucleotides outside the gene matches: 8. The V gene's germline CDR1 is MGHRA and CDR2 YSYEKL. The CDR3 here is CASSGGTGSATGELFF. The CDR3 bases are TGCGCCAGCAGCGGCGGGACAGGGAGCGCCACCGGGGAGCTGTTTTTT.

About this clonotype itself: Mismatch with germline at one junction end may stem from a read error. The gene calls are TRBV6-6 and TRBJ2-5; perhaps TRBD1 as D (5 bases). This CDR3 has 15 residues. Germline CDR1 is MNHNY and CDR2 is SVGAGI (reference sequence). CDR3 DNA sequence: TGTGCCAGCACCTTGAACAGGATCCTTCAAGGGACCCAGTACTTC. Amino acids: CASTLNRILQGTQYF.

This clonotype was counted between two and nine times. One end of the junction is discordant with germline, which a read error may explain. This chain uses TRBV6-6 with TRBJ2-5, with D unresolved. CDR3 size: 12 residues. The V gene's germline CDR1 is MNHNY and CDR2 SVGAGI (reference sequence). CDR3 sequence: CASSYGKETRYF. The DNA for the CDR3 is TGTGCCAGCAGTTATGGAAAAGAGACCCGGTACTTC.

There are a few counts of this clonotype. The chain joins TRBV27 to TRBJ1-4; the match to TRBD1 covers 7 bases. V was pared by 6 bases and J by 6 bases, with 16 bases of the junction left unmatched. The CDR3 length is 17 residues. The germline V gene encodes CDR1 MNHEY and CDR2 SMNVEV (reference sequence). The CDR3 DNA is TGTGCCAGCAGCCTTAGACAGGGCCGTAGGCTGGATGAAAAACTGTTTTTT. It translates to CASSLRQGRRLDEKLFF.

The chain is built from TRBV7-9 and TRBJ2-5; D is perhaps TRBD2 (5 bases). The DNA matches TRBJ2-7 better at its end, which makes the J call doubtful. The CDR3 runs 15 residues. CDR1 and CDR2 from the germline V gene are SEHNR and FQNEAQ (reference sequence). The CDR3 here is CASSSQSGPSYEQYF. Here the CDR3 DNA reads TGTGCCAGCAGCTCCCAAAGCGGACCCTCCTACGAGCAGTACTTC.

This clonotype has ten or more counts. The chain is built from TRBV29-1 and TRBJ2-3, with a weak D call TRBD2 (5 bases). CDR1 is SQVTM and CDR2 is ANQGSEA in the germline V gene. Trimming stripped 7 bases from V and 6 bases from J, with 17 bases between. CDR3 length equals 13 residues. This chain's CDR3 is CSADGGLPDTQYF. The DNA of the CDR3 is TGCAGCGCCGACGGCGGGTTACCGGATACGCAGTATTTT.

The chain joins TRBV18 to TRBJ1-5; 9 bases are shared with TRBD1. The CDR3 is 17 residues long. CDR1 is KGHSH, CDR2 LQKENI, per germline. The V and J ends lost 4 bases and 0 bases, in that order; junction bases with no gene match: 7. The CDR3 sequence: CASSQLDRGGSNQPQHF. CDR3 nucleotide sequence: TGTGCCAGCTCACAACTGGACAGGGGTGGTAGCAATCAGCCCCAGCATTTT.

The sample holds a few counts of this clonotype. The V gene is TRBV7-8, the J gene TRBJ2-5; tentatively, D is TRBD1 or TRBD2 (5 bases each). The end of the DNA aligns better with TRBJ2-1, so the J call may be wrong. The germline V gene encodes CDR1 SGHVS and CDR2 FQNEAQ. CDR3 length: 18 amino acids. CDR3 region: CASSFRDRTLLLANEQFF. In DNA, the CDR3 is TGTGCCAGCAGCTTCCGGGACCGGACTTTGCTCCTTGCCAATGAGCAGTTCTTC.

This clonotype was picked up a small number of times. This chain joins TRBV5-6 and TRBJ2-1; D remains ambiguous. Trimming removed 0 bases from V and 4 bases from J, with 14 bases in between. This CDR3 contains 16 residues. Per the germline V gene, CDR1 is SGHDT and CDR2 is YYEEEE. The CDR3 DNA reads as TGTGCCAGCAGCTTGGCCGGCGAGTCACGATACAATGAGCAGTTCTTC. As protein: CASSLAGESRYNEQFF.

This sequence joins TRBV2 and TRBJ2-6, with 13 bases lining up with TRBD2. Germline lookup yields CDR1 SNHLY and CDR2 FYNNEI. This CDR3 region has 17 residues. The V and J ends lost 5 bases and 2 bases, in that order; junction bases with no gene match: 3. In nucleotides, the CDR3 is TGTGCCAGCAGTCATGGACTAGCGGGAGCTGGGGCCAACGTCCTGACTTTC. This encodes CASSHGLAGAGANVLTF.

The rearrangement uses TRBV7-8 and TRBJ2-7; 10 bases agree with TRBD1. The V gene end was trimmed by 5 bases and the J gene end by 2 bases; junction bases not matched to a gene: 6. The germline CDR1 and CDR2 sequences are SGHVS and FQNEAQ. The CDR3 has 15 residues. CDR3: CASSPHGQGAYEQYF. CDR3 coding DNA: TGTGCCAGCAGCCCGCATGGACAGGGGGCCTACGAGCAGTACTTC.

The V gene is TRBV28, the J gene TRBJ2-7, with unresolved D. Deletions cut 2 bases from V and 2 bases from J, with 7 bases between. There are 13 residues in the CDR3. CDR1 and CDR2 (germline): MDHEN, SYDVKM. The CDR3 spells CASSLSRTYEQYF. CDR3 coding DNA: TGTGCCAGCAGTTTAAGTAGGACCTACGAGCAGTACTTC.

The gene calls are TRBV24-1 and TRBJ1-2; 11 bases fit TRBD1. With V trimmed by 4 bases and J by 5 bases, 8 bases remained unmatched. CDR1 is KGHDR and CDR2 is SFDVKD in the germline V gene. The CDR3 is made up of 16 amino acids. CDR3 sequence: CATSEPRTGGVYGYTF. The CDR3 region has the DNA TGTGCCACCAGTGAACCCAGGACAGGGGGCGTGTATGGCTACACCTTC.

CDR3 coding DNA: TGTGCCGTAAAAGCGGGAGTGGCCGGGGAGCTGTTTTTT. Translating it yields CAVKAGVAGELFF. The rearrangement uses TRBV10-3 and TRBJ2-2; 8 nucleotides agree with TRBD2. The germline V gene has CDR1 ENHRY and CDR2 SYGVKD. V lost 11 bases to trimming and J lost 6 bases; unmatched junction nucleotides: 8. This CDR3 spans 13 amino acids.

CDR3 sequence (DNA): TGCAGTGGTTTAGTTGGGGTAACCCAGTACTTC. It translates to CSGLVGVTQYF. The rearrangement uses TRBV20-1 and TRBJ2-5; no firm D call. The V and J ends lost 7 bases and 8 bases respectively, with 14 bases between them. Looked up from germline, CDR1 is DFQATT and CDR2 is SNEGSKA (reference sequence). The CDR3 consists of 11 residues.

This clonotype has a handful of counts. The chain is built from TRBV5-5 and TRBJ1-2; 10 bases agree with TRBD1. Germline V gene sequence: CDR1 SGHKS, CDR2 YYEKEE (reference sequence). Germline trimming cut 4 bases from V and 4 bases from J; bases unmatched to any gene: 7. CDR3 size: 15 residues. The CDR3 nucleotides are TGTGCCAGCAGCGCCCCCCGGGACAGGGGCTATGGCTACACCTTC. Its translation: CASSAPRDRGYGYTF.

For this clonotype: This may come from a read error, since a much larger clone is one base off. The chain has TRBV3-1 and TRBJ2-5; no firm D call. The better agreement between TRBJ2-1 and the DNA end casts doubt on the J call. The V gene's germline CDR1 is LGHDT and CDR2 YNNKEL (reference sequence). The CDR3 totals 14 residues. DNA of the CDR3: TGTGCCAGCAACCAAGATACGGGTAGTTATGAGCAGTTCTTC. Encoded protein: CASNQDTGSYEQFF.

As for this clonotype: The junction departs from the called germline gene at one end, perhaps through a read error. The chain has TRBV12-3 or TRBV12-4 and TRBJ2-6; the D is unclear. The CDR3 extends over 14 amino acids. CDR3 amino acids: CAGSVRSGANVLTF. In DNA form, the CDR3 reads TGTGCCGGCAGTGTGCGCTCTGGGGCCAACGTCCTGACTTTC.

This clonotype occurred a few times. The gene calls are TRBV27 and TRBJ2-7, with TRBD2 as a possible D gene (6 bases). V was trimmed by 5 bases and J by 3 bases, leaving 11 bases between them. There are 13 residues in the CDR3. The germline gives CDR1 MNHEY, CDR2 SMNVEV (reference sequence). The CDR3 DNA reads as TGTGCCAGCAGTGGGGGGTCCTACTACGAGCAGTACTTC. Its translation is CASSGGSYYEQYF.

This sequence joins TRBV25-1 and TRBJ2-4; a weak D match, TRBD1 (5 bases). Germline V gene data show CDR1 as MGHDK and CDR2 as SYGVNS. Deletions cut 8 bases from V and 6 bases from J, with 8 bases between. The CDR3 extends over 11 amino acids. This CDR3 reads CASLDRNIQYF. The CDR3 nucleotides are TGTGCCAGCCTAGACAGAAACATTCAGTACTTC.

This clonotype came up a few times. The chain combines TRBV5-1 with TRBJ2-1; TRBD2 matches 7 bases. The length of the CDR3 is 15 residues. The ends lost 0 bases at V and 5 bases at J; junction bases unmatched: 5. Germline V gene data show CDR1 as SGHRS and CDR2 as YFSETQ. CDR3 DNA: TGCGCCAGCAGCTTGGCGGCTAGCGGCCACAATGAGCAGTTCTTC. Its protein is CASSLAASGHNEQFF.

This clonotype was picked up a small number of times. The chain combines TRBV6-1 with TRBJ2-1, with a weak D call TRBD2 (6 bases). The CDR3 covers 13 residues. Per the germline V gene, CDR1 is MNHNS and CDR2 is SASEGT. Trimming removed 5 bases at V and 12 bases at J, with 17 bases between. CDR3 protein: CASSTRREHGQFF. CDR3 coding DNA: TGTGCCAGCAGTACCCGTCGGGAGCATGGGCAGTTCTTC.

This chain uses TRBV5-6 with TRBJ2-4; 14 bases match TRBD2. Germline assignment: CDR1 SGHDT and CDR2 YYEEEE. V lost 4 bases, J lost 0 bases, and 3 bases stayed unmatched. This CDR3 region has 17 residues. The CDR3 protein is CASSGTSGSLAKNIQYF. CDR3 DNA: TGTGCCAGCAGCGGGACTAGCGGGAGCCTAGCCAAAAACATTCAGTACTTC.

This clonotype was detected many times. The gene calls are TRBV5-1 and TRBJ2-7; 9 positions agree with TRBD2. The CDR3 runs to 14 residues. Germline trimming cut 4 bases from V and 1 base from J; bases unmatched to any gene: 3. Germline V gene data show CDR1 as SGHRS and CDR2 as YFSETQ. DNA for the CDR3: TGCGCCAGCAGCCTTAGCGGGGGATCCTACGAGCAGTACTTC. This gives the protein CASSLSGGSYEQYF.

J is TRBJ2-1 and V is TRBV27, with a weak D call TRBD2 (5 bases). The CDR3 spans 15 residues. Trimming removed 6 bases at V and 3 bases at J, with 15 bases between. Germline V lookup: CDR1 MNHEY, CDR2 SMNVEV (reference sequence). CDR3 sequence: CASSPTTIRYNEQFF. CDR3 bases: TGTGCCAGCAGCCCCACGACTATTCGCTACAATGAGCAGTTCTTC.

This clonotype was observed a handful of times. The CDR3 DNA follows: TGCAGTGCTGGGACAGGGATTTTTGAAAAACTGTTTTTT. Residues: CSAGTGIFEKLFF. The V gene is TRBV20-1, the J gene TRBJ1-4; the match to TRBD1 covers 9 bases. CDR1 DFQATT and CDR2 SNEGSKA come from the germline V gene (reference sequence). The V gene end was trimmed by 5 bases and the J gene end by 7 bases; junction bases not matched to a gene: 5. The CDR3 loop spans 13 amino acids.